These 21 T cell receptor beta chains share one sample of origin, sequenced in a study of regulatory T cells in long-lasting Graves disease. As to time point: newly diagnosed GD, antithyroid drugs for less than 3 months. Researchers made the TCR library from RNA that was extracted from PBMCs. Researchers made TCR beta libraries by using iRepertoire HTBI primers and running Arm-PCR on CDR3 regions. MiXCR, run by TCRdb on the multiplex PCR reads, gives a single entry per CDR3 protein. The sample holds around 480,000 distinct CDR3 sequences; around 15% are singletons and the top ten take less than 15%. This same sample was also taken into another study, of T cells in Graves' hyperthyroidism and ophthalmopathy.

Source: peripheral blood mononuclear cells (PBMCs), taken at new diagnosis, from a patient treated with antithyroid drugs. All receptors derive from a middle-aged man with Graves disease.

This chain links TRBV19 with TRBJ2-3; no definite D call. CDR1 is LNHDA and CDR2 is SQIVND in the germline V gene (reference sequence). The CDR3 covers 13 residues. V was shortened by 4 bases and J by 5 bases, with 10 bases between the two germline ends. The CDR3, as DNA: TGTGCCAGTAGTAGGAGCAGGCGAGATACGCAGTATTTT. Translating it yields CASSRSRRDTQYF.

There are a few counts of this clonotype. V usage is TRBV24-1 and J usage is TRBJ1-5; D gene uncertain. The CDR3 consists of 13 residues. V lost 0 bases, J lost 3 bases, and 2 bases lay in between. Germline loops: CDR1 KGHDR, CDR2 SFDVKD. As DNA, the CDR3 is TGTGCCACCAGTGATTTGCCCAATCAGCCCCAGCATTTT. Residues: CATSDLPNQPQHF.

This clonotype was seen a few times. V is TRBV29-1 and J is TRBJ2-1; TRBD2 matches 10 bases. Germline values: CDR1 SQVTM, CDR2 ANQGSEA. This CDR3 is 13 amino acids long. CDR3 sequence (DNA): TGCAGGGTTACTAGCGGGATAGGTAATGAGCAGTTCTTC. Its protein is CRVTSGIGNEQFF.

The J gene is TRBJ2-2, the V gene TRBV7-3, with TRBD1 matching 8 bases. Germline V gives CDR1 SGHTA, CDR2 FQGTGA. Unmatched junction bases numbered 5, after V lost 2 bases and J lost 6 bases. This CDR3 spans 15 amino acids. CDR3 region: CASSLGTGYSGELFF. CDR3 nucleotides: TGTGCCAGCAGCTTAGGGACAGGCTATTCCGGGGAGCTGTTTTTT.

In the case of this clonotype: One base away lies a much larger clone, so this may be a sequencing read error. The V gene is TRBV28, the J gene TRBJ2-7; 11 bases align to TRBD2. The CDR3 contains 15 residues. In germline, CDR1 is MDHEN, CDR2 SYDVKM. In nucleotides, the CDR3 is TGTGCCAGCTTACCTCCGGGACTAGCGGACTACAAGCAGTACTTC. It codes for CASLPPGLADYKQYF.

In its sample, this clonotype was seen a few times. The rearrangement uses TRBV27 and TRBJ1-2; D unclear. V lost 5 bases to trimming and J lost 6 bases, with 16 bases between them. The CDR3 is made up of 14 amino acids. Per germline, CDR1 MNHEY and CDR2 SMNVEV (reference sequence). CDR3 coding DNA: TGTGCCAGCAGTAAAACCCCGGGGATCGATGGCTACACCTTC. This codes for CASSKTPGIDGYTF.

The genes are TRBV25-1 and TRBJ1-6, with D possibly TRBD1 on 5 matching bases. Germline V gene lookup returns CDR1 MGHDK and CDR2 SYGVNS. With 0 bases removed from V and 1 base from J, the gap between germline ends came to 13 bases. The CDR3 totals 18 residues. This CDR3 is CASSEYSQGVSYNSPLHF. For the CDR3, the DNA is TGTGCCAGCAGTGAATATTCCCAAGGGGTTTCCTATAATTCACCCCTCCACTTT.

This clonotype came up many times. The chain is built from TRBV5-1 and TRBJ2-7; 9 nucleotides align to TRBD1. Losses at the gene ends were 4 bases for V and 7 bases for J; bases not matched to a gene: 18. There are 17 residues in the CDR3. Germline V gives CDR1 SGHRS, CDR2 YFSETQ. CDR3 protein: CASSRRTGDGVTGEQYF. The CDR3 DNA reads TGCGCCAGCAGCCGCCGGACAGGGGACGGCGTTACAGGGGAGCAGTACTTC. Full variable domain (remainder filled in from reference TRBV5-1 and TRBJ2-7): KAGVTQTPRYLIKTRGQQVTLSCSPISGHRSVSWYQQTPGQGLQFLFEYFSETQRNKGNFPGRFSGRQFSNSRSEMNVSTLELGDSALYLCASSRRTGDGVTGEQYFGPGTRLTVT.

This clonotype was detected many times. One junction end does not reproduce the germline sequence, and a read error may be involved. V and J are TRBV5-1 and TRBJ1-2; 7 bases map to TRBD1. The CDR3 is 14 amino acids. Germline V CDR1 and CDR2: SGHRS, YFSETQ. CDR3 protein: CASSQPRGPYGYTF. CDR3 bases: TGTGCCAGCAGCCAACCAAGGGGGCCCTATGGCTACACCTTC.

The chain combines TRBV4-2 with TRBJ2-3, with 11 bases fitting TRBD2. CDR3 length equals 16 residues. Germline loops: CDR1 LGHNA, CDR2 YNFKEQ. The J segment lost 9 bases and the V segment lost 3 bases, leaving 11 bases of the junction unmatched. CDR3 nucleotide sequence: TGTGCCAGCAGCCAGTCGACTAGCGGGACTGAGGACACGCAGTATTTT. Its protein product is CASSQSTSGTEDTQYF.

As regards this clonotype: A much larger clone lies one base from this, so it may be a read error. This chain uses TRBV11-3 with TRBJ2-7; no firm D call. The CDR3 extends over 15 amino acids. The germline V gene encodes CDR1 SGHNT and CDR2 YENEEA. The ends were cut back, 5 bases at V and 0 bases at J, with 14 bases in the middle. For the CDR3, the DNA is TGTGCCAGCAGCGTTCCTAGTCGTAGCTCCTACGAGCAGTACTTC. Amino acid sequence: CASSVPSRSSYEQYF.

This clonotype has more than one count but fewer than ten. The V call is TRBV2, the J call TRBJ2-6; tentative D call: TRBD1 (6 bases). The CDR3 has 16 amino acids. Per germline, CDR1 SNHLY and CDR2 FYNNEI. Trimming left V 5 bases short and J 4 bases short, with 15 bases between. This CDR3 is CASSPQGGVGANVLTF. CDR3 sequence (DNA): TGTGCCAGCAGTCCTCAAGGGGGTGTCGGGGCCAACGTCCTGACTTTC.

This clonotype was picked up many times. This sequence joins TRBV7-3 and TRBJ2-1, with D possibly being TRBD1 (6 bases). With 5 bases removed from V and 10 bases from J, the gap between germline ends came to 12 bases. The length of the CDR3 is 12 residues. Looked up from germline, CDR1 is SGHTA and CDR2 is FQGTGA. The DNA for the CDR3 is TGTGCCAGCAGCCTGAACAGGGACGAGCAGTTCTTC. It is translated as CASSLNRDEQFF.

This rearrangement joins TRBV19 to TRBJ1-1, with 7 bases that match TRBD1. The length of the CDR3 is 14 residues. With V trimmed by 6 bases and J by 5 bases, 9 bases remained unmatched. Looked up from germline, CDR1 is LNHDA and CDR2 is SQIVND (reference sequence). CDR3 DNA: TGTGCCAGTAGCCACAGGGGCGGAGAAACTGAAGCTTTCTTT. It translates to CASSHRGGETEAFF.

The chain joins TRBV7-2 to TRBJ2-1; D remains unclear. This CDR3 is built from 11 residues. V shed 5 bases and J shed 10 bases, with 9 bases lying between them. CDR1 and CDR2 from the germline V gene are SGHTA and FQGNSA. The CDR3 DNA sequence: TGTGCCAGCAGCAGAAGCGTGGAGCAGTTCTTC. Translated, it gives CASSRSVEQFF.

This clonotype appeared many times. This chain connects TRBV5-6 to TRBJ2-7, with D tentatively TRBD2 (5 bases). Trimming removed 3 bases from V and 3 bases from J, with 16 bases in between. CDR1 SGHDT and CDR2 YYEEEE come from the germline V gene. The CDR3 has 15 amino acids. The CDR3: CASSSRFPRGYEQYF. The CDR3 DNA reads TGTGCCAGCAGCTCCCGATTCCCTCGGGGCTACGAGCAGTACTTC.

This clonotype appeared many times. The chain carries TRBV28 and TRBJ1-2; D not resolved. CDR1 and CDR2 from the germline V gene are MDHEN and SYDVKM. The CDR3 has 13 amino acids. Trimming left V 5 bases short and J 2 bases short, with 9 bases between. The CDR3 DNA reads as TGTGCCAGCAGTCGAGCCAGCAACTATGGCTACACCTTC. As protein: CASSRASNYGYTF.

A note on this clonotype: A read error may explain this, as a much larger clone is one base away. The V call is TRBV10-3, the J call TRBJ1-1; D unclear. Germline values: CDR1 ENHRY, CDR2 SYGVKD. This CDR3 is built from 11 residues. V lost 8 bases to trimming and J lost 4 bases, with 8 bases between them. CDR3 sequence (DNA): TGTGCCATCCCTGGCTTCACTGAAGCTTTCTTT. Translating it yields CAIPGFTEAFF.

This clonotype has a count of ten or more. This chain connects TRBV6-2 or TRBV6-3 to TRBJ1-1, with TRBD1 as a possible D gene (5 bases). CDR3 length: 12 residues. V lost 4 bases and J 9 bases, leaving 12 bases between the germline ends. Germline V gives CDR1 MNHEY, CDR2 SVGEGT. The CDR3 DNA sequence: TGTGCCAGCAGTTCCCTGACAGATAAAGCTTTCTTT. Amino acid sequence: CASSSLTDKAFF.

This clonotype has a count of ten or more. The chain combines TRBV7-8 with TRBJ2-7, with D possibly called TRBD1 or TRBD2 (5 bases each). V was pared by 8 bases and J by 5 bases, with 13 bases between. The CDR3 extends over 12 amino acids. Germline V CDR1 and CDR2: SGHVS, FQNEAQ. The DNA of the CDR3 is TGTGCCAGCCGGTGGGACGGCCACGAGCAGTACTTC. This gives the protein CASRWDGHEQYF.

The DNA of the CDR3 is TGCGCCAGCAGCTTGGGCGGGACGGCTGGTTCCTACGAGCAGTACTTC. Protein: CASSLGGTAGSYEQYF. The rearrangement joins TRBV5-1 to TRBJ2-7, with D possibly being TRBD2 (6 bases). Trimming shortened V by 0 bases and J by 1 base, and 14 bases separated the two germline ends. The CDR3 extends over 16 amino acids. Looked up from germline, CDR1 is SGHRS and CDR2 is YFSETQ.